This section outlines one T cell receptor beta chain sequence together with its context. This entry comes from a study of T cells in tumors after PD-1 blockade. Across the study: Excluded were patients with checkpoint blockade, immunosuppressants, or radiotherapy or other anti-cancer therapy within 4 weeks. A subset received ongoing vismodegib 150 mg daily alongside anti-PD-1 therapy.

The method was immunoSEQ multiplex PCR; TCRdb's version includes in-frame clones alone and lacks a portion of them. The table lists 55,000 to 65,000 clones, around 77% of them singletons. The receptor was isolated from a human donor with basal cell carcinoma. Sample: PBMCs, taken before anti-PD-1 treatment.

As DNA, the CDR3 is TGTGCCAGCAGAACCTTTGGGACAGGGTCTAGAGGCTACACCTTC. It codes for CASRTFGTGSRGYTF. The V call is TRBV3-1 (or the pseudogene TRBV3-2), the J call TRBJ1-2, with 9 bases aligning to TRBD1. The CDR3 contains 15 residues. V dropped 6 bases and J dropped 8; count of bases not matched to a gene: 13. Germline V gene data show CDR1 as LGHDT and CDR2 as YNNKEL (reference sequence).